Listed below are T cell receptor beta chains from one sample, sequenced in a study of blood T cells in healthy people across ages. MiXCR was run by TCRdb on the 5' RACE reads, yielding one entry per CDR3 protein. Of hundreds of thousands of distinct CDR3 sequences in the sample, less than 60% were seen once. Sequencing input: blood. All receptors come from a man older than 75 in good health. Each CDR3 is given with its conserved first and last residue. D genes are given only for firm matches. Rows give clone size only sometimes, using once, few, many, or a class for an expanded clone.

abundance | len | j_gene | d_gene | v_gene | CDR3aa | CDR3nt
. | 14 | TRBJ1-1 | . | TRBV18 | CASSPRPDGPEAFF | TGTGCCAGCTCACCAAGACCAGACGGGCCTGAAGCTTTCTTT
. | 14 | TRBJ1-6 | TRBD1 | TRBV27 | CASSPGTGSSPLHF | TGTGCCAGCAGTCCCGGGACAGGGTCTTCACCCCTCCACTTT
. | 16 | TRBJ2-5 | . | TRBV7-2 | CASSSGVLAPQETQYF | TGTGCCAGCAGCTCAGGAGTCCTAGCCCCACAAGAGACCCAGTACTTC
many | 12 | TRBJ1-1 | . | TRBV6-5 | CASSLGPNEAFF | TGTGCCAGCAGCCTTGGCCCAAATGAAGCTTTCTTT
few | 17 | TRBJ2-5 | TRBD2 | TRBV7-9 | CASSLEAGGPDKETQYF | TGTGCCAGCAGCTTAGAAGCGGGGGGTCCCGATAAAGAGACCCAGTACTTC
. | 17 | TRBJ1-5 | . | TRBV20-1 | CSARDRPAGRSNQPQHF | TGCAGTGCTAGAGATCGACCGGCAGGGCGGAGCAATCAGCCCCAGCATTTT
. | 14 | TRBJ2-5 | . | TRBV20-1 | CSAPWGNLQETQYF | TGCAGCGCGCCTTGGGGGAACCTTCAAGAGACCCAGTACTTC
. | 16 | TRBJ2-2 | . | TRBV7-6 | CASSRRTVRDTGELFF | TGTGCCAGCAGCCGCCGGACGGTCCGGGACACCGGGGAGCTGTTTTTT
. | 12 | TRBJ2-7 | . | TRBV10-3 | CAISEAGNEQYF | TGTGCCATCAGTGAGGCGGGGAACGAGCAGTACTTC
many | 12 | TRBJ2-5 | . | TRBV10-3 | CAISEAGETQYF | TGTGCCATCAGTGAAGCGGGAGAGACCCAGTACTTC
once | 16 | TRBJ1-3 | . | TRBV6-6 | CASSYSKGGDGNTIYF | TGTGCCAGCAGTTACTCGAAGGGCGGGGATGGAAACACCATATATTTT
. | 13 | TRBJ2-5 | TRBD1 | TRBV29-1 | CSCYRTGLETQYF | TGCAGCTGTTACAGGACAGGACTAGAGACCCAGTACTTC
once | 16 | TRBJ1-1 | . | TRBV5-1 | CASSLIEAAGNTEAFF | TGCGCCAGCAGCTTAATTGAGGCGGCTGGGAACACTGAAGCTTTCTTT
. | 15 | TRBJ2-3 | . | TRBV7-6 | CASSSNSGLTDTQYF | TGTGCCAGCAGCTCCAACAGCGGACTCACAGATACGCAGTATTTT
many | 16 | TRBJ2-3 | TRBD2 | TRBV6-6 | CASTQREGWGADTQYF | TGTGCCAGCACCCAGCGGGAGGGCTGGGGTGCAGATACGCAGTATTTT
. | 14 | TRBJ2-1 | . | TRBV6-5 | CASRPRGGGETQFF | TGTGCCAGCAGACCTCGAGGGGGAGGTGAGACCCAGTTCTTC
. | 12 | TRBJ1-2 | . | TRBV29-1 | CSSLMGSEGYTF | TGCAGCTCCCTGATGGGTTCGGAAGGCTACACCTTC
. | 16 | TRBJ1-2 | . | TRBV7-9 | CASSLARRGEDYGYTF | TGTGCCAGCAGCTTAGCTCGGAGGGGAGAGGATTATGGCTACACCTTC
. | 15 | TRBJ2-4 | . | TRBV12-3/TRBV12-4 | CASSPGGVRSLSQYF | TGTGCCAGCAGTCCTGGAGGGGTACGCTCACTAAGCCAGTACTTC
many | 12 | TRBJ2-5 | . | TRBV7-2 | CASSLGVETQYF | TGTGCCAGCAGCTTAGGCGTGGAGACCCAGTACTTC
. | 16 | TRBJ2-3 | TRBD1 | TRBV27 | CASSPGTGLSTDTQYF | TGTGCCAGCAGTCCCGGGACAGGCCTTAGCACAGATACGCAGTATTTT
. | 16 | TRBJ2-2 | . | TRBV6-2/TRBV6-3 | CASTLSGTANTGELFF | TGTGCCAGCACCCTCTCTGGGACGGCAAACACCGGGGAGCTGTTTTTT
few | 14 | TRBJ1-2 | . | TRBV12-3/TRBV12-4 | CASSLQGRSRGYTF | TGTGCCAGCAGTTTACAAGGGAGGTCGAGAGGCTACACCTTC
. | 13 | TRBJ1-1 | . | TRBV15 | CATSDQGNTEAFF | TGTGCCACCAGCGATCAGGGAAACACTGAAGCTTTCTTT
. | 14 | TRBJ2-7 | TRBD2 | TRBV6-1 | CASSAREGGDTQYF | TGTGCCAGCAGTGCGCGGGAGGGAGGGGATACGCAGTACTTC
. | 15 | TRBJ2-5 | . | TRBV6-2/TRBV6-3 | CASSYSSQPQETQYF | TGTGCCAGCAGTTACTCGTCCCAGCCCCAAGAGACCCAGTACTTC
. | 16 | TRBJ2-7 | TRBD2 | TRBV7-8 | CASSPGGGSISYEQYF | TGTGCCAGCAGCCCGGGTGGCGGGAGTATCTCCTACGAGCAGTACTTC
few | 15 | TRBJ2-2 | TRBD1 | TRBV20-1 | CSAQQGGQETGELFF | TGCAGTGCTCAACAGGGGGGCCAGGAAACCGGGGAGCTGTTTTTT
once | 14 | TRBJ1-3 | . | TRBV18 | CASSPLGPGNTIYF | TGTGCCAGCTCACCACTGGGGCCTGGAAACACCATATATTTT
. | 14 | TRBJ2-1 | . | TRBV20-1 | CSADPGAGYNEQFF | TGCAGTGCTGACCCGGGGGCGGGGTACAATGAGCAGTTCTTC
few | 13 | TRBJ1-5 | . | TRBV3-1 | CASSHPGDQPQHF | TGTGCCAGCAGCCACCCAGGTGATCAGCCCCAGCATTTT
. | 17 | TRBJ2-5 | TRBD2 | TRBV7-3 | CASSLSGTTGAIETQYF | TGTGCCAGCAGCTTAAGTGGGACTACCGGGGCCATAGAGACCCAGTACTTC
few | 16 | TRBJ1-4 | . | TRBV15 | CATSRDRVTVNEKLFF | TGTGCCACCAGCAGAGATCGTGTCACGGTTAATGAAAAACTGTTTTTT
few | 15 | TRBJ2-7 | TRBD1 | TRBV5-1 | CASSHTGTGAGEQYF | TGCGCCAGCAGCCATACAGGGACAGGGGCGGGTGAGCAGTACTTC
. | 13 | TRBJ1-5 | . | TRBV27 | CASSWDLNQPQHF | TGTGCCAGCAGTTGGGATCTCAATCAGCCCCAGCATTTT
. | 16 | TRBJ2-7 | . | TRBV6-6 | CASSYSGGRNECEQYF | TGTGCCAGCAGTTACTCGGGGGGGCGTAATGAATGCGAGCAGTACTTC
. | 17 | TRBJ2-6 | TRBD2 | TRBV11-2 | CASSLWGGTSGANVLTF | TGTGCCAGCAGCTTATGGGGGGGGACCTCTGGGGCCAACGTCCTGACTTTC
few | 15 | TRBJ2-7 | . | TRBV28 | CASSENQGLIYEQYF | TGTGCCAGCAGTGAGAACCAGGGCCTTATCTACGAGCAGTACTTC
. | 15 | TRBJ1-4 | TRBD1 | TRBV5-1 | CASSWTGGTNEKLFF | TGCGCCAGCAGCTGGACAGGAGGCACTAATGAAAAACTGTTTTTT
. | 14 | TRBJ2-3 | TRBD1 | TRBV29-1 | CSVASGTGRGTQYF | TGCAGCGTTGCAAGCGGGACAGGGAGGGGTACGCAGTATTTT
. | 15 | TRBJ2-3 | . | TRBV6-5 | CASSPGERSTDTQYF | TGTGCCAGCAGCCCGGGGGAGCGAAGCACAGATACGCAGTATTTT
. | 14 | TRBJ1-4 | . | TRBV2 | CATRWTATNEKLFF | TGTGCCACCCGATGGACAGCAACTAATGAAAAACTGTTTTTT
. | 12 | TRBJ2-5 | . | TRBV5-1 | CASSLVSWEQYF | TGCGCCAGCAGCTTGGTGTCGTGGGAGCAGTACTTC
. | 14 | TRBJ1-1 | . | TRBV4-1 | CASSQGNRNTEAFF | TGCGCCAGCAGCCAAGGGAACAGGAACACTGAAGCTTTCTTT
many | 13 | TRBJ1-2 | . | TRBV6-5 | CASRTAGFYGYTF | TGTGCCAGCAGAACCGCGGGATTCTATGGCTACACCTTC
. | 15 | TRBJ2-1 | TRBD2 | TRBV29-1 | CSVVGAGRVYNEQFF | TGCAGCGTCGTGGGAGCAGGGAGGGTTTACAATGAGCAGTTCTTC
. | 14 | TRBJ2-5 | . | TRBV7-2 | CASSLYQGGETQYF | TGTGCCAGCAGCTTATATCAAGGTGGAGAGACCCAGTACTTC
. | 15 | TRBJ2-1 | . | TRBV15 | CATLLGRGSYNEQFF | TGTGCCACCCTACTTGGGCGGGGATCCTACAATGAGCAGTTCTTC
. | 13 | TRBJ1-2 | . | TRBV4-3 | CASSQERGDGYTF | TGCGCCAGCAGCCAAGAGAGAGGGGATGGCTACACCTTC
many | 14 | TRBJ2-7 | TRBD2 | TRBV7-2 | CASSSLAGTYEQYF | TGTGCCAGCAGCTCCCTAGCGGGAACATACGAGCAGTACTTC